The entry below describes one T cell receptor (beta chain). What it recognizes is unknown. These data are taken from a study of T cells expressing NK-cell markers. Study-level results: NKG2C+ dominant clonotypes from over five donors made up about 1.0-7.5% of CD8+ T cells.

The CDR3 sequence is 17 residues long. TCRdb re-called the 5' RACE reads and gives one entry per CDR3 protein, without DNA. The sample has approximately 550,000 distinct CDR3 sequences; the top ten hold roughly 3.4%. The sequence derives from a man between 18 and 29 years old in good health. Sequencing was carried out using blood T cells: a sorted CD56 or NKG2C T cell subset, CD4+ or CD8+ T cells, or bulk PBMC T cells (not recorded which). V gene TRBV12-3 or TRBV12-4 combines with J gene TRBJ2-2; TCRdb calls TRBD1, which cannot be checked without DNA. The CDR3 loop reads CASTWQGQLANTGELFF.